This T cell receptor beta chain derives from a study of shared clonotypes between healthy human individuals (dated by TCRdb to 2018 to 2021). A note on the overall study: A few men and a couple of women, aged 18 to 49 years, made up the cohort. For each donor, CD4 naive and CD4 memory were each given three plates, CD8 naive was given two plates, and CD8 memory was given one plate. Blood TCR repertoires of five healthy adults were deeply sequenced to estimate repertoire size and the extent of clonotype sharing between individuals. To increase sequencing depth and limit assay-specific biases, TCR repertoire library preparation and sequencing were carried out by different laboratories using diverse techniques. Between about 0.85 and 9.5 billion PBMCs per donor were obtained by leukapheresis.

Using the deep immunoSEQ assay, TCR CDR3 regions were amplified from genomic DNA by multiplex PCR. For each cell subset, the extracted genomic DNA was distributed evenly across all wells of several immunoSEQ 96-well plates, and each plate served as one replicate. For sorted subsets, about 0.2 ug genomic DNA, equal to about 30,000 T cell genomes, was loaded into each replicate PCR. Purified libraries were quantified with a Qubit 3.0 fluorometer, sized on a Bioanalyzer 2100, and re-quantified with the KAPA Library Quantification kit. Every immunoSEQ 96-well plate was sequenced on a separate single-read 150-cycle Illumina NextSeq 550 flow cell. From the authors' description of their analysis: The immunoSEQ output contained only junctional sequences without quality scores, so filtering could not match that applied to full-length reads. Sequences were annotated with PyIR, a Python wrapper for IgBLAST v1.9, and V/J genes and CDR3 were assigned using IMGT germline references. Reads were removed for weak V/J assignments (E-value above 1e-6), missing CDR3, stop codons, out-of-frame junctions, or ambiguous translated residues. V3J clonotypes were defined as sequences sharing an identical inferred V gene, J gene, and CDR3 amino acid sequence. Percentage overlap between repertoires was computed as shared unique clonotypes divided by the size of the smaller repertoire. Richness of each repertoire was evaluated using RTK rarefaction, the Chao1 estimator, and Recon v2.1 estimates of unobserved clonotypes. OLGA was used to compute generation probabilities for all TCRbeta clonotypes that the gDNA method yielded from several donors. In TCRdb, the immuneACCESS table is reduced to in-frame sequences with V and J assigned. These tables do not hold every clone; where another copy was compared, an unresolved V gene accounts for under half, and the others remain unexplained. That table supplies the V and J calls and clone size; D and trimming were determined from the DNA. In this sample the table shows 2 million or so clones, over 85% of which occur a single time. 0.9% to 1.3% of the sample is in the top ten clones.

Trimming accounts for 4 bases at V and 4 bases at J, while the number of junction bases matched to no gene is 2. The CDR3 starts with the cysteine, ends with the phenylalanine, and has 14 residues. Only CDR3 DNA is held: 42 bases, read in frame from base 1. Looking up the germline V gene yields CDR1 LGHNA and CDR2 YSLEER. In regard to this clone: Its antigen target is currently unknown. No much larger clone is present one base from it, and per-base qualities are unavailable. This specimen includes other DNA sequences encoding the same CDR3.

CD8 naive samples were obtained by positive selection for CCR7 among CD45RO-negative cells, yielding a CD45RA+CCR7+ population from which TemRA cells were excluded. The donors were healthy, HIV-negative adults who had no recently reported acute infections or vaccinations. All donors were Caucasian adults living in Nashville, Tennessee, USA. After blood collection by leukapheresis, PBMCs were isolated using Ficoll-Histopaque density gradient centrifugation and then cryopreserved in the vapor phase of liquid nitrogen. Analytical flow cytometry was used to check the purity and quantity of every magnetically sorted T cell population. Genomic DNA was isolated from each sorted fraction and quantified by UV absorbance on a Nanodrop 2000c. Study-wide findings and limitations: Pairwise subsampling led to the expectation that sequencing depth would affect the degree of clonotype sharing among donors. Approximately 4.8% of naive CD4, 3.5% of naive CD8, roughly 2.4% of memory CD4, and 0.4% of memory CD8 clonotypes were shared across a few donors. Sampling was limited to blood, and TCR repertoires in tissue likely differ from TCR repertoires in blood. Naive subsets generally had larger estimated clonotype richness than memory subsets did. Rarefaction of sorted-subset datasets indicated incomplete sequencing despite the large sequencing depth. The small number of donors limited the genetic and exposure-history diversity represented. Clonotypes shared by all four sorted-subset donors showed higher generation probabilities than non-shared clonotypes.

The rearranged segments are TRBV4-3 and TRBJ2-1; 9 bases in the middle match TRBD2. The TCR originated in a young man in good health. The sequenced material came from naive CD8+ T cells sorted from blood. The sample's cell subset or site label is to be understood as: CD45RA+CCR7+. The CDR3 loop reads CASSPGLAYNEQFF. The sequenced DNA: TGCGCCAGCAGCCCTGGACTAGCGTACAATGAGCAGTTCTTC.